The T cell receptor (beta chain) described here comes from a study of T cells after yellow fever vaccination. Turning to the study itself: Preparation of fractions with low cell numbers was performed using SMART-Seq v4 Ultra Low Input.

General study results and limits: At around 95% for CD4 and about 91% for CD8, most primary-vaccination clones showed up again after the booster. Though weaker, the secondary response peaked faster, on day 5 versus 15.

TCRdb re-analysed the 5' RACE reads in MiXCR, keeping a single row per CDR3 protein. The sample lists under 550,000 distinct CDR3 sequences; 21% were seen once. This clonotype was observed a single time. Its antigen is currently unknown. CDR1 and CDR2 from the germline V gene are SGHTA and FQGNSA. The CDR3 has 13 residues. V lost 1 base to trimming and J lost 5 bases, with 6 bases between them. V is TRBV7-2 and J is TRBJ2-1; no definite D call. The sequence was collected from a man aged 18 to 29 who received the YFV17D yellow fever vaccine. Sequences were derived from PBMCs, sampled 21 days after the first yellow fever vaccination. The CDR3 protein is CASSLGFNNEQFF. DNA of the CDR3: TGTGCCAGCAGCTTAGGTTTTAACAATGAGCAGTTCTTC.